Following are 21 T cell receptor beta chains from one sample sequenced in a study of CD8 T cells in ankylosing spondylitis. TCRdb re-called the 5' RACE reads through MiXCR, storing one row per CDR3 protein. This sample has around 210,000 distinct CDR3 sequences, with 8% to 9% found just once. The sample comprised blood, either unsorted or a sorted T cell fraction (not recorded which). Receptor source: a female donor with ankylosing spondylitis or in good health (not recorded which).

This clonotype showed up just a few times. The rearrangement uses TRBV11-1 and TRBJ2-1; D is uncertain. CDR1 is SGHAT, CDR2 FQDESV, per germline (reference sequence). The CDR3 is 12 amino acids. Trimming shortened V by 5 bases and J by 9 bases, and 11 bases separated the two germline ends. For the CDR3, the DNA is TGTGCCAGCAGCCTCTTTTCGGGTGAGCAGTTCTTC. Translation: CASSLFSGEQFF. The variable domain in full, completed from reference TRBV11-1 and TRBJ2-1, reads EAEVAQSPRYKITEKSQAVAFWCDPISGHATLYWYRQILGQGPELLVQFQDESVVDDSQLPKDRFSAERLKGVDSTLKIQPAELGDSAMYLCASSLFSGEQFFGPGTRLTVL.

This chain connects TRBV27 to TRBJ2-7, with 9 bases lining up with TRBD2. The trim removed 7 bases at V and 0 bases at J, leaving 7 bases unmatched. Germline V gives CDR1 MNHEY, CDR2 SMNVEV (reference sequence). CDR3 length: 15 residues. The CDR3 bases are TGTGCCAGCAACCCGACTAGCGGACCCTCCTACGAGCAGTACTTC. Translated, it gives CASNPTSGPSYEQYF.

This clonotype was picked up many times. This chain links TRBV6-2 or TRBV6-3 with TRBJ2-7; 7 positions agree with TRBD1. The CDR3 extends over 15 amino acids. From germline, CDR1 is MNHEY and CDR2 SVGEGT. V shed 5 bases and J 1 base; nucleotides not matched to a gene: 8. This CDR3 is CASSTQRTGSYEQYF. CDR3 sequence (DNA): TGTGCCAGCAGTACCCAGAGGACAGGATCCTACGAGCAGTACTTC.

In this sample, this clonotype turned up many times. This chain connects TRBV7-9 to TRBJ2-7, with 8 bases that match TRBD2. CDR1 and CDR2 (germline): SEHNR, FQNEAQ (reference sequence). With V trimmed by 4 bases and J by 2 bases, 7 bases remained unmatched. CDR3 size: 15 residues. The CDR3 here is CASSSGREAAYEQYF. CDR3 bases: TGTGCCAGCAGCTCCGGGCGGGAGGCGGCCTACGAGCAGTACTTC.

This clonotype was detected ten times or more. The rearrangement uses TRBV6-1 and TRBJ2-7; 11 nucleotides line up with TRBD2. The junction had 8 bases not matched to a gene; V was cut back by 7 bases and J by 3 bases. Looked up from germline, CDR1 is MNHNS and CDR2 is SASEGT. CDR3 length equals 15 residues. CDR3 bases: TGTGCCAGCAAATTCGGGACTAGCGGAGTCTACGAGCAGTACTTC. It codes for CASKFGTSGVYEQYF.

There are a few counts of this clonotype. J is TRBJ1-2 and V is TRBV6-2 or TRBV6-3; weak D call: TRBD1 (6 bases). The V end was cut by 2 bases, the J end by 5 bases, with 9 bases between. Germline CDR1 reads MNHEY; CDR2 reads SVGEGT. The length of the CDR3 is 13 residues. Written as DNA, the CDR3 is TGTGCCAGCAGTTACGGACAGCTTTATGGCTACACCTTC. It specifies CASSYGQLYGYTF.

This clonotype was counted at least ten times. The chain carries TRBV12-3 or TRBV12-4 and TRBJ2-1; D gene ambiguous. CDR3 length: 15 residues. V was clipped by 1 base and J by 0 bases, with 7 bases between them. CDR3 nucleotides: TGTGCCAGCAGTTTAGGGGTGGACTCCTACAATGAGCAGTTCTTC. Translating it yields CASSLGVDSYNEQFF.

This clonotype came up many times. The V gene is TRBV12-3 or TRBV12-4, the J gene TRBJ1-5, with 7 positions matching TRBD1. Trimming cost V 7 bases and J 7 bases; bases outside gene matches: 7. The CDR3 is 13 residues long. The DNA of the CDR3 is TGTGCCAGCACTCTTTCAGGGGGGCAGCCCCAGCATTTT. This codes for CASTLSGGQPQHF.

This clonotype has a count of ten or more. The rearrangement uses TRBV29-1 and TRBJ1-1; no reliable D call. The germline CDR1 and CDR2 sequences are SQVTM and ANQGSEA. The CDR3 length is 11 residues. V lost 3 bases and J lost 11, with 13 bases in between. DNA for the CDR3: TGCAGCGTTGAGTATTCCACGGAGGCTTTCTTT. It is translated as CSVEYSTEAFF.

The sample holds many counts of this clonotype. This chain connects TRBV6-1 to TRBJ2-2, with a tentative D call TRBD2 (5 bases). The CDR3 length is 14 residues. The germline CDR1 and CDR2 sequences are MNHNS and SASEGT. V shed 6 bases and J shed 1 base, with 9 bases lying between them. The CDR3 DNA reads TGTGCCAGCAGAAAGGGAGTGAACACCGGGGAGCTGTTTTTT. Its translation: CASRKGVNTGELFF.

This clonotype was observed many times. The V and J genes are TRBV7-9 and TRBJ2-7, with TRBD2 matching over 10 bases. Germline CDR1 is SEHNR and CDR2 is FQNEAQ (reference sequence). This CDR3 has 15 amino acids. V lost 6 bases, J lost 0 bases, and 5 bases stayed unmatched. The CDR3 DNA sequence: TGTGCCAGCAGGGAACTAGCGGGAAGCTCCTACGAGCAGTACTTC. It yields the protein CASRELAGSSYEQYF.

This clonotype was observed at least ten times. For the CDR3, the DNA is TGTGCCAGCAGTTTAGCGGAACTAGCGGCTCGCTCCTACGAGCAGTACTTC. Its protein is CASSLAELAARSYEQYF. This chain links TRBV12-3 or TRBV12-4 with TRBJ2-7, with TRBD2 matching 8 bases. The length of the CDR3 is 17 residues. J gave up 0 bases and V 0 bases, and 7 bases lay outside the gene matches.

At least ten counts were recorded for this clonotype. For the CDR3, the DNA is TGTGCCAGCAGCCCGGGTCCTCCAGGGGGTGAGCAGTTCTTC. Translation: CASSPGPPGGEQFF. V usage is TRBV3-1 and J usage is TRBJ2-1, with 7 nucleotides matching TRBD1. The CDR3 covers 14 residues. Germline V gives CDR1 LGHDT, CDR2 YNNKEL (reference sequence). With 4 bases clipped from V and 9 bases from J, the junction kept 9 bases outside the gene matches.

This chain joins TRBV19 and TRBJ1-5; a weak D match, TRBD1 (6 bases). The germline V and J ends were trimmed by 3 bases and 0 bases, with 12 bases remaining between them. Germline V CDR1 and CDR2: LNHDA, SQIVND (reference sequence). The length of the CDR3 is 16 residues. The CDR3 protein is CASSIPTGYSNQPQHF. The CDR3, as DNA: TGTGCCAGTAGTATCCCGACAGGATATAGCAATCAGCCCCAGCATTTT.

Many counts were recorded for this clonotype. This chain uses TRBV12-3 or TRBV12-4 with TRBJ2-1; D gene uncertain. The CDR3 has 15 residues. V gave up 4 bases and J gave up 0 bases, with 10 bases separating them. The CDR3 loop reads CASSSTSSSYNEQFF. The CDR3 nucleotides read TGTGCCAGCAGTTCGACCTCAAGCTCCTACAATGAGCAGTTCTTC.

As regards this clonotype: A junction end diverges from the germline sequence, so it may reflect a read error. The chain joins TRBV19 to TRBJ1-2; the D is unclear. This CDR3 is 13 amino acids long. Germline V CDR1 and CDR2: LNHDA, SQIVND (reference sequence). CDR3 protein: CVSFARAHYGYTF. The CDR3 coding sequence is TGTGTCAGTTTCGCCCGGGCTCACTATGGCTACACCTTC. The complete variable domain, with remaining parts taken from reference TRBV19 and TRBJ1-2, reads DGGITQSPKYLFRKEGQNVTLSCEQNLNHDAMYWYRQDPGQGLRLIYYSQIVNDFQKGDIAEGYSVSREKKESFPLTVTSAQKNPTAFYLCVSFARAHYGYTFGSGTRLTVV.

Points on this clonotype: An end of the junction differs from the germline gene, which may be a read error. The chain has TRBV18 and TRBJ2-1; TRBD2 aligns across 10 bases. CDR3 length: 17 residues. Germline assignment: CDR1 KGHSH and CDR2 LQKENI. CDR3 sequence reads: CASSPELAGGLYNGQFF. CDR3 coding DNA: TGTGCCAGCTCACCCGAGTTAGCGGGAGGACTCTACAATGGGCAGTTCTTC.

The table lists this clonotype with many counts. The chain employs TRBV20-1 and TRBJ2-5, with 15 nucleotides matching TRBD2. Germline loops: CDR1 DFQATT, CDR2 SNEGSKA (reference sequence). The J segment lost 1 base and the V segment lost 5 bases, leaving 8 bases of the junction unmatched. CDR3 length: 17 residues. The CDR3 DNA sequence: TGCAGTGCTTGGACTAGCGGGAGGGCCTACATCCAAGAGACCCAGTACTTC. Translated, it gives CSAWTSGRAYIQETQYF.

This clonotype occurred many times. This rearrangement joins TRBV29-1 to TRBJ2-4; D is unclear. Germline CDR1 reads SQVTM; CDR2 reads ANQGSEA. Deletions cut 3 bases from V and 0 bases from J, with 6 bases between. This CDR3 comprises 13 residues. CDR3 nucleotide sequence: TGCAGCGTTGAGACATTAGCCAAAAACATTCAGTACTTC. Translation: CSVETLAKNIQYF.

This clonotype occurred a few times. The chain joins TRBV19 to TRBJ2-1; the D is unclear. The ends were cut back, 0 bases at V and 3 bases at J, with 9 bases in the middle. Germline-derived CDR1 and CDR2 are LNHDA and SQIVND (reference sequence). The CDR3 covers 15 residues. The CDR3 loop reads CASSIDQRNYNEQFF. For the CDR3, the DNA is TGTGCCAGTAGTATAGATCAACGGAACTACAATGAGCAGTTCTTC.

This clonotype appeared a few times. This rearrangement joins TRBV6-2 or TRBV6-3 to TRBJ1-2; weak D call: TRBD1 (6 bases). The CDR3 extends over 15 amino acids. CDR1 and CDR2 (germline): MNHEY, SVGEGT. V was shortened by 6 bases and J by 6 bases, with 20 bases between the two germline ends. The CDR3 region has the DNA TGTGCCAGCAGCAAGGACAGCCGACCCTTCAATGGCTACACCTTC. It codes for CASSKDSRPFNGYTF.